Listed below are T cell receptor beta chains from one sample, sequenced in a study of shared clonotypes between healthy human individuals. The method was immunoSEQ multiplex PCR; TCRdb's version includes in-frame clones alone and lacks a portion of them. The sample records 180,000 or so clones, 90% to 95% being singletons. The specimen was naive CD4+ T cells sorted from blood. The receptors come from a woman in her thirties in good health. CDR3s include the opening cysteine and the closing phenylalanine or tryptophan. The D gene is left open where the match is weak. Clone sizes are given selectively: once, few, many, or a class where the clone is expanded.

TRBV27	NA	16	NA	TRBJ1-5	TGTGCCAGCAGTTTAAGGGCAAGGGGAGGCAATCAGCCCCAGCATTTT	CASSLRARGGNQPQHF
TRBV7-2	NA	11	NA	TRBJ2-7	TGTGCCAGCAGGACACTAGCCAAGCAGTACTTC	CASRTLAKQYF
TRBV11-3	NA	13	NA	TRBJ1-4	TGTGCCAGCAACATAAGGTCTAATGAAAAACTGTTTTTT	CASNIRSNEKLFF
TRBV5-1	once	13	NA	TRBJ2-3	TGCGCCAGCAGCTTGGTAGCCACAGATACGCAGTATTTT	CASSLVATDTQYF
TRBV2	NA	13	NA	TRBJ1-1	TGTGCCAGTCCGCTGCGGCAGAACACTGAAGCTTTCTTT	CASPLRQNTEAFF
TRBV5-1	NA	17	TRBD2	TRBJ2-7	TGCGCCAGCAGCTTGTCCAATGGCGGGGGGAGCTCCTACGAGCAGTACTTC	CASSLSNGGGSSYEQYF
TRBV27	NA	16	NA	TRBJ1-5	TGTGCCAGCAGTTTACGCTCGGGGGGAGTGGATCAGCCCCAGCATTTT	CASSLRSGGVDQPQHF
TRBV7-8	NA	12	NA	TRBJ2-5	TGTGCCAGCAGCTTAGCGAGGGAGACCCAGTACTTC	CASSLARETQYF
TRBV13	NA	15	NA	TRBJ2-7	TGTGCCAGCAGCTTAAGTTTAATTGGAACCTACGAGCAGTACTTC	CASSLSLIGTYEQYF
TRBV5-1	NA	14	NA	TRBJ2-7	TGCGCCAGCAGAGAAGTCGGGAGCTCCTACGAGCAGTACTTC	CASREVGSSYEQYF
TRBV5-1	NA	13	NA	TRBJ2-5	TGCGCCAGCAGTCCACAGGGAATTCAGACCCAGTACTTC	CASSPQGIQTQYF
TRBV5-1	once	16	NA	TRBJ1-1	TGCGCCAGCAGCCCCGGGTGGGAGGGGGAAGGGACTGAAGCTTTCTTT	CASSPGWEGEGTEAFF
TRBV7-2	NA	14	NA	TRBJ2-7	TGTGCCAGCAGCTTAGCTGAGGCAGCCTACGAGCAGTACTTC	CASSLAEAAYEQYF
TRBV28	NA	13	NA	TRBJ2-4	TGTGCCAGCAGTTCCTACTCAGGGTGGGCTCAGTACTTC	CASSSYSGWAQYF
TRBV19	once	14	NA	TRBJ1-5	TGTGCCAGTAGAAGGCCGGGAAGCAATCAGCCCCAGCATTTT	CASRRPGSNQPQHF